The text below deals with one T cell receptor beta chain. Its matching antigen is unknown. These data are taken from a study of cytomegalovirus exposure and HLA in healthy donors. This CDR3 comprises 14 residues. Germline V gives CDR1 SGHVS, CDR2 FQNEAQ. Between the trimmed V and J ends, which lost 5 bases and 2 bases, there was a span of 13 bases. TCRdb's table, derived via immunoSEQ multiplex PCR, lists solely in-frame clones and lacks some. The top ten hold roughly 5% of the sample, which has some 110,000 clones, about 84% seen once. Study results and caveats: A few of the chains that were CMV-associated were confirmed in vitro to be specific for CMV antigens. There were about 160 TCR beta chains listed as cytomegalovirus-associated.

The chain has TRBV7-8 and TRBJ2-7; no reliable D call. This TCR was recovered from a young man in good health and CMV-seronegative. The sample taken for sequencing was PBMCs. The CDR3 DNA follows: TGTGCCAGCAGCCCGGTAGAAATTACCTACGAGCAGTACTTC. Amino acid sequence: CASSPVEITYEQYF.